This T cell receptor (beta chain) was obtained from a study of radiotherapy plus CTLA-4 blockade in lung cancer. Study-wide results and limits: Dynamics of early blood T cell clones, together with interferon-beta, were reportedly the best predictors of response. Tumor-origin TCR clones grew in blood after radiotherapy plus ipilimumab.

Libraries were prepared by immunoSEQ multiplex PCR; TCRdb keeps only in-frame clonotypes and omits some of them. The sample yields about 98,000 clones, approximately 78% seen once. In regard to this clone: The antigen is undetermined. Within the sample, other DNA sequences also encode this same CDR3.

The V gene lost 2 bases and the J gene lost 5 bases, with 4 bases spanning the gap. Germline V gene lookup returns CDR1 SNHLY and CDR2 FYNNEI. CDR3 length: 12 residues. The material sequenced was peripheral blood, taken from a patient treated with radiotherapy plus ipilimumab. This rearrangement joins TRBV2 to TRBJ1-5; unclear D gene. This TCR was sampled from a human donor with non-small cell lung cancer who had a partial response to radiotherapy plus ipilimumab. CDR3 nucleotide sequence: TGTGCCAGCAGTGAACCGTATCAGCCCCAGCATTTT. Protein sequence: CASSEPYQPQHF. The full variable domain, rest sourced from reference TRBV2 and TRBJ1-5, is EPEVTQTPSHQVTQMGQEVILRCVPISNHLYFYWYRQILGQKVEFLVSFYNNEISEKSEIFDDQFSVERPDGSNFTLKIRSTKLEDSAMYFCASSEPYQPQHFGDGTRLSIL.